The next 12 T cell receptor beta chains were all read from a single sample in a study of blood T cells in healthy people across ages. Together with a sample-barcoded 5' primer, a J-beta primer mix was included in a second PCR lasting about 6 to 11 cycles. A single record per CDR3 protein comes from TCRdb applying MiXCR to the 5' RACE reads. The data hold some 730,000 distinct CDR3 sequences, with approximately 21% observed a single time. Sequencing input: blood. All receptors derive from a man aged 65 to 85 in good health.

This clonotype was seen a handful of times. This rearrangement joins TRBV5-1 to TRBJ1-4; D is unresolved. The CDR3 extends over 15 amino acids. From germline, CDR1 is SGHRS and CDR2 YFSETQ. Deletions cut 0 bases from V and 1 base from J, with 7 bases between. In DNA form, the CDR3 reads TGCGCCAGCAGCTTGGGCGGGGAAACTAATGAAAAACTGTTTTTT. This gives the protein CASSLGGETNEKLFF.

The sample holds a few counts of this clonotype. V is TRBV18 and J is TRBJ1-5, with no clear D. The CDR3 has 13 residues. V lost 2 bases, J lost 5 bases, and 7 bases lay in between. Germline V gene sequence: CDR1 KGHSH, CDR2 LQKENI. This CDR3 is CASSPGPDQPQHF. DNA of the CDR3: TGTGCCAGCTCACCAGGGCCAGATCAGCCCCAGCATTTT.

The chain carries TRBV29-1 and TRBJ2-3; 7 bases are shared with TRBD1. CDR3 size: 13 residues. Trimming at V came to 2 bases and at J to 4 bases, leaving 3 bases not matched to a gene. CDR1 and CDR2 (germline): SQVTM, ANQGSEA. CDR3 nucleotide sequence: TGCAGCGTTGAATTAGGGGGCCCAGATACGCAGTATTTT. It specifies CSVELGGPDTQYF.

Only a few counts were recorded for this clonotype. The rearrangement links TRBV10-3 to TRBJ2-3; D is undetermined. V shed 4 bases and J shed 0 bases, with 5 bases lying between them. The CDR3 has 13 amino acids. Germline loops: CDR1 ENHRY, CDR2 SYGVKD. CDR3 nucleotide sequence: TGTGCCATCAGTGTTGTAAGCACAGATACGCAGTATTTT. This translates into CAISVVSTDTQYF.

The chain links TRBV5-1 to TRBJ1-2, with 8 nucleotides matching TRBD1. CDR3 size: 15 residues. V shed 5 bases and J 5 bases; nucleotides not matched to a gene: 11. Looked up from germline, CDR1 is SGHRS and CDR2 is YFSETQ. The CDR3 bases are TGCGCCAGCAGTAAAGAAGGACAGGGAAGATATGGCTACACCTTC. Its protein is CASSKEGQGRYGYTF.

The chain combines TRBV3-1 with TRBJ2-1; 7 bases are shared with TRBD2. The CDR3 is 13 residues long. Germline CDR1 and CDR2: LGHDT and YNNKEL (reference sequence). Losses at the gene ends were 4 bases for V and 10 bases for J; bases not matched to a gene: 7. CDR3: CASSRGTNREQFF. The CDR3 region has the DNA TGTGCCAGCAGCCGGGGGACTAACAGAGAGCAGTTCTTC.

Comment on this clonotype: Just one base apart from a much larger clone, this may be a read error. Here the CDR3 reads CSDVPAGLQETQYF. DNA of the CDR3: TGCAGCGATGTTCCAGCGGGGCTCCAAGAGACCCAGTACTTC. The chain recombines TRBV29-1 with TRBJ2-5, with TRBD2 identical over 7 bases. The CDR3 runs 14 residues. Trimming took 7 bases from V and 1 from J; bases not matched to a gene: 9. The germline gives CDR1 SQVTM, CDR2 ANQGSEA.

J is TRBJ1-3 and V is TRBV6-1, with D possibly being TRBD1 (6 bases). V gave up 7 bases and J gave up 4 bases, with 20 bases separating them. The CDR3 is 16 residues long. In germline, CDR1 is MNHNS, CDR2 SASEGT. DNA of the CDR3: TGTGCCAGCAACAGAGGTACAGGGATGGGAGGAAACACCATATATTTT. This translates into CASNRGTGMGGNTIYF.

This clonotype was observed a few times. The gene calls are TRBV19 and TRBJ2-1; D could derive from TRBD1 or TRBD2 (6 bases each). The V and J ends lost 11 bases and 6 bases respectively, with 17 bases between them. This CDR3 comprises 13 residues. The germline V gene encodes CDR1 LNHDA and CDR2 SQIVND (reference sequence). CDR3 residues: CAQGRLASNEQFF. The CDR3 bases are TGTGCCCAGGGGAGGCTAGCTTCCAATGAGCAGTTCTTC.

This clonotype was recorded at least ten times. The chain is built from TRBV20-1 and TRBJ1-1, with D possibly TRBD1 on 5 matching bases. Trimming stripped 3 bases from V and 1 base from J, with 12 bases between. This CDR3 region has 14 residues. The germline gives CDR1 DFQATT, CDR2 SNEGSKA (reference sequence). CDR3 protein: CSASPMGRNTEAFF. The CDR3 bases are TGCAGTGCTAGCCCCATGGGACGGAACACTGAAGCTTTCTTT.

The chain combines TRBV3-1 with TRBJ1-5, with D unclear. This CDR3 region has 14 residues. V was clipped by 0 bases and J by 5 bases, with 8 bases between them. Germline V gives CDR1 LGHDT, CDR2 YNNKEL (reference sequence). In nucleotides, the CDR3 is TGTGCCAGCAGCCAAGATGGCAGTTATCAGCCCCAGCATTTT. This codes for CASSQDGSYQPQHF.

The chain is built from TRBV6-6 and TRBJ1-2, with D uncertain. The CDR3 is 12 amino acids. Germline V lookup: CDR1 MNHNY, CDR2 SVGAGI (reference sequence). Deletions cut 5 bases from V and 5 bases from J, with 9 bases between. As DNA, the CDR3 is TGTGCCAGCAGTCCACGGGAATATGGCTACACCTTC. Residues: CASSPREYGYTF.